This is a list of T cell receptor beta chains from one sample in a study of cytomegalovirus exposure and HLA in healthy donors. The assay was immunoSEQ multiplex PCR, and TCRdb's table has in-frame clones only and misses some. Of 100,000 to 150,000 clones listed, 70% to 75% are singletons. Sequences were obtained from PBMCs. These receptors were obtained from a male donor in good health and CMV-seronegative. CDR3s include the opening cysteine and the closing phenylalanine or tryptophan. The order of the fields is J gene, clone size, V gene, D gene, CDR3 protein, CDR3 DNA. The D gene is left open where the match is weak. Clone size, where shown, is once, few, many, or a class for clones that have expanded.

J: TRBJ1-6
size: -
V: TRBV28
D: -
CDR3: CASSLPRTRDNSPLHF
DNA: TGTGCCAGCAGTTTACCGAGGACAAGAGATAATTCACCCCTCCACTTT

J: TRBJ2-7
size: -
V: TRBV7-2
D: TRBD2
CDR3: CASSLGASGGLYEQYF
DNA: TGTGCCAGCAGCTTAGGGGCTAGCGGGGGCCTCTACGAGCAGTACTTC

J: TRBJ2-3
size: -
V: TRBV10-3
D: TRBD2
CDR3: CAISRGLELDTQYF
DNA: TGTGCCATCAGCAGGGGACTAGAACTTGATACGCAGTATTTT

J: TRBJ2-1
size: -
V: TRBV30
D: -
CDR3: CAWTLQGATYNEQFF
DNA: TGTGCCTGGACCTTGCAGGGTGCCACCTACAATGAGCAGTTCTTC

J: TRBJ1-2
size: -
V: TRBV27
D: TRBD1
CDR3: CASRPGQGAGYTF
DNA: TGTGCCAGCAGACCGGGACAGGGTGCTGGCTACACCTTC

J: TRBJ1-2
size: few
V: TRBV30
D: TRBD1
CDR3: CAWRYGTGDYGYTF
DNA: TGTGCCTGGAGGTATGGGACAGGGGACTATGGCTACACCTTC

J: TRBJ2-1
size: -
V: TRBV9
D: TRBD2
CDR3: CASSVGIQRGGSHEQFF
DNA: TGTGCCAGCAGCGTAGGGATCCAGCGGGGGGGCTCACATGAGCAGTTCTTC

J: TRBJ2-3
size: -
V: TRBV11-2
D: -
CDR3: CASSLVDRRYTDTQYF
DNA: TGTGCCAGCAGCTTAGTAGACAGGAGGTACACAGATACGCAGTATTTT

J: TRBJ2-7
size: -
V: TRBV28
D: -
CDR3: CASRVGQSVGEQYF
DNA: TGTGCCAGCAGGGTCGGACAGTCCGTCGGGGAGCAGTACTTC

J: TRBJ1-2
size: -
V: TRBV19
D: -
CDR3: CASSTGLGGYTF
DNA: TGTGCCAGTAGTACGGGACTTGGCGGCTACACCTTC

J: TRBJ1-5
size: -
V: TRBV6-5
D: -
CDR3: CASSYRSNQPQHF
DNA: TGTGCCAGCAGTTACCGGTCCAATCAGCCCCAGCATTTT